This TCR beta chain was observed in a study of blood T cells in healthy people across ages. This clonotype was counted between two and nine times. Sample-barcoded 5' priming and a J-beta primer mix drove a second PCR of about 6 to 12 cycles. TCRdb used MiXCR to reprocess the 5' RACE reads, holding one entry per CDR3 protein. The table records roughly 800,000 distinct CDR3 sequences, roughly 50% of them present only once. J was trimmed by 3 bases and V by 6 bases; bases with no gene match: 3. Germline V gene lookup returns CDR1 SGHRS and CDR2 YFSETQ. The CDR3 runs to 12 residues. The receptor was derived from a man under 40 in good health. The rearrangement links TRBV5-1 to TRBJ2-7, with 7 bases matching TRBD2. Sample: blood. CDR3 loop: CASTGGDYEQYF. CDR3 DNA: TGCGCCAGCACGGGGGGTGACTACGAGCAGTACTTC.